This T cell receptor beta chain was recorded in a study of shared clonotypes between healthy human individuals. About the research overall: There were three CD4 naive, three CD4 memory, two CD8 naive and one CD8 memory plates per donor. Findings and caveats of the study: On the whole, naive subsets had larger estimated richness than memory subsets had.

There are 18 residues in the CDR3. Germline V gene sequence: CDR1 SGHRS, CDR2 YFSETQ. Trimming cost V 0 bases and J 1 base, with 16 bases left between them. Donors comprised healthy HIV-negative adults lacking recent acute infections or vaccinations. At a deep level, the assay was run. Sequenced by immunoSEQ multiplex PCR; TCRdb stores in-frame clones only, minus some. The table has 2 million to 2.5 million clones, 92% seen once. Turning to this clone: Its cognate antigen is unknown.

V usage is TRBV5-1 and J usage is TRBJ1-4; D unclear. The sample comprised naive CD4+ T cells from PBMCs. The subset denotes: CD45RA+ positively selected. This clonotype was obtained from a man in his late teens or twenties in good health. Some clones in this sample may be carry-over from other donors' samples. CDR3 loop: CASSLGQANTVTNEKLFF. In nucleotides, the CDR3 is TGCGCCAGCAGCTTGGGTCAAGCTAACACTGTAACTAATGAAAAACTGTTTTTT.